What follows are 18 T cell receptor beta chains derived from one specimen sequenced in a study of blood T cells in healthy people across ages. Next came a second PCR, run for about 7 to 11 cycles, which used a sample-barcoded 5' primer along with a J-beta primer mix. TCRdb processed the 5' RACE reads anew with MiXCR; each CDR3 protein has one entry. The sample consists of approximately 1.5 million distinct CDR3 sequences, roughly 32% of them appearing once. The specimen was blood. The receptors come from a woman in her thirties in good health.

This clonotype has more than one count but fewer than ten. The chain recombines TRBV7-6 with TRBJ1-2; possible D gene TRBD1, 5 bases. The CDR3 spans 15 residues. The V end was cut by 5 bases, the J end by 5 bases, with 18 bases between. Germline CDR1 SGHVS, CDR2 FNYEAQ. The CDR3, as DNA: TGTGCCAGCAGCGCCGAACCTCAGGGCTTTTATGGCTACACCTTC. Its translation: CASSAEPQGFYGYTF.

The CDR3 reads CASSLADLRRAKNIQYF. The CDR3 coding sequence is TGCGCCAGCAGCTTGGCGGACCTTCGACGGGCCAAAAACATTCAGTACTTC. The V call is TRBV5-1, the J call TRBJ2-4, with unresolved D. Trimming pared 0 bases from V and 1 base from J, leaving 14 bases between. The length of the CDR3 is 17 residues. CDR1 and CDR2 (germline): SGHRS, YFSETQ. The variable domain in full, completed from reference TRBV5-1 and TRBJ2-4, reads KAGVTQTPRYLIKTRGQQVTLSCSPISGHRSVSWYQQTPGQGLQFLFEYFSETQRNKGNFPGRFSGRQFSNSRSEMNVSTLELGDSALYLCASSLADLRRAKNIQYFGAGTRLSVL.

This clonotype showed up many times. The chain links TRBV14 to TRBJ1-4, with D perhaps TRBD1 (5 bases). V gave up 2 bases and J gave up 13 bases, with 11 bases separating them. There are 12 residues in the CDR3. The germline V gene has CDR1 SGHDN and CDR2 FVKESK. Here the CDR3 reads CASSQRTGALFF. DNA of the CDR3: TGTGCCAGCAGCCAAAGAACTGGGGCACTGTTTTTT.

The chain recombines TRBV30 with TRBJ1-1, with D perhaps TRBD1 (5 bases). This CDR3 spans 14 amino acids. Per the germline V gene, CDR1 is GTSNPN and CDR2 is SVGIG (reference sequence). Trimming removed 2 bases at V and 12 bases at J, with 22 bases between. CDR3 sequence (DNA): TGTGCCTGGAGTCCCGGGACGGATTTGGGGTTAACTTTCTTT. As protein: CAWSPGTDLGLTFF.

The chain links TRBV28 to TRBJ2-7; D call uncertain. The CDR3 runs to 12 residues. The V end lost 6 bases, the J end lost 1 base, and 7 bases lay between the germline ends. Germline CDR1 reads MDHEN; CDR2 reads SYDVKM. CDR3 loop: CASRFGSYEQYF. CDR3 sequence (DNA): TGTGCCAGCAGGTTTGGGTCCTACGAGCAGTACTTC.

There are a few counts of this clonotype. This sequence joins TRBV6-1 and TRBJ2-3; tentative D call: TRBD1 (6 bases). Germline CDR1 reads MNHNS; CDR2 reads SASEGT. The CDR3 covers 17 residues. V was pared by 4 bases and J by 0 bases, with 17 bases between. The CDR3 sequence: CASSGTEGVSSTDTQYF. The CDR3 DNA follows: TGTGCCAGCAGTGGGACAGAGGGTGTTTCTAGCACAGATACGCAGTATTTT.

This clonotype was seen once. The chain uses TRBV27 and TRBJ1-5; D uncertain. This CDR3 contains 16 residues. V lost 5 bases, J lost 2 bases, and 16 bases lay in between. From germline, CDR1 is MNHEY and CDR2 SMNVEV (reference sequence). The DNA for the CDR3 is TGTGCCAGCAGTCCCTTGATCCCCGACGGCAATCAGCCCCAGCATTTT. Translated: CASSPLIPDGNQPQHF.

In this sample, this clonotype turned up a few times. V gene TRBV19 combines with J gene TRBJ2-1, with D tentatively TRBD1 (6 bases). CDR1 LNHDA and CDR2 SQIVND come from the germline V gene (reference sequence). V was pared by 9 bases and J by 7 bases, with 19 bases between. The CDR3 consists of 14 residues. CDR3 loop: CASSELTGLNEQFF. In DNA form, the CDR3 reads TGTGCCAGCTCTGAGTTAACAGGGTTGAATGAGCAGTTCTTC.

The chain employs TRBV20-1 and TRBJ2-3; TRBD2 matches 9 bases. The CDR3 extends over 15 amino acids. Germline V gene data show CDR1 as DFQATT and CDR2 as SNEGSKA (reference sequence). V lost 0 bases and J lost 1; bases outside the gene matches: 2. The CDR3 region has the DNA TGCAGTGCTAGAGATGAGCGGGAGGGCACAGATACGCAGTATTTT. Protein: CSARDEREGTDTQYF.

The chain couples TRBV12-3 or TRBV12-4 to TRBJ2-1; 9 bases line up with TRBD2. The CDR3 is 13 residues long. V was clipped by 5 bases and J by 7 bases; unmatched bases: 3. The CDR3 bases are TGTGCCAGCAGTGGGAGCGGGAGGAATGAGCAGTTCTTC. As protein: CASSGSGRNEQFF.

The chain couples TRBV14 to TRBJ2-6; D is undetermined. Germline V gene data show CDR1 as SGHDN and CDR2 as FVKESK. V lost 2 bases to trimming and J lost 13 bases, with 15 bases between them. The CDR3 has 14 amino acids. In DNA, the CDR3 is TGTGCCAGCAGCCAACCTGGACGGACCGTTGTCCTGACTTTC. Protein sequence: CASSQPGRTVVLTF. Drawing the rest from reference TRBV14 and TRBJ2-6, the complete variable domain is EAGVTQFPSHSVIEKGQTVTLRCDPISGHDNLYWYRRVMGKEIKFLLHFVKESKQDESGMPNNRFLAERTGGTYSTLKVQPAELEDSGVYFCASSQPGRTVVLTFGAGSRLTVL.

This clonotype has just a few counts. This chain's CDR3 is CASSQQEGIIYGYTF. DNA of the CDR3: TGCGCCAGCAGCCAACAAGAGGGCATAATATATGGCTACACCTTC. The gene calls are TRBV4-1 and TRBJ1-2; D remains ambiguous. Germline loops: CDR1 MGHRA, CDR2 YSYEKL. The ends were cut back, 2 bases at V and 5 bases at J, with 15 bases in the middle. The CDR3 is 15 residues long.

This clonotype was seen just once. The CDR3 sequence is CASSLQTSGQTEAFF. The CDR3 DNA is TGCGCCAGCAGCCTCCAAACCAGCGGGCAAACTGAAGCTTTCTTT. The rearrangement joins TRBV5-1 to TRBJ1-1, with no clear D. Germline CDR1 is SGHRS and CDR2 is YFSETQ. The CDR3 is 15 residues long. With 4 bases removed from V and 5 bases from J, the gap between germline ends came to 18 bases.

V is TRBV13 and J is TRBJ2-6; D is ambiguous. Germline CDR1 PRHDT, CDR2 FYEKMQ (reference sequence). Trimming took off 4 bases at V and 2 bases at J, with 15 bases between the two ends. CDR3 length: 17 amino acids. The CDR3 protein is CASSSSLLIAGANVLTF. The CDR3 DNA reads TGTGCCAGCAGCTCGAGCCTCCTGATAGCTGGGGCCAACGTCCTGACTTTC.

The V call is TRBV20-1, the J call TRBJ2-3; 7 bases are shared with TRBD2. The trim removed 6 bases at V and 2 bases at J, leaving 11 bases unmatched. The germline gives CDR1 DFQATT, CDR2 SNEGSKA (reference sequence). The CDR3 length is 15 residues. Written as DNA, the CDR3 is TGCAGTGCCCGGGCTGCGGGAGAGATCACAGATACGCAGTATTTT. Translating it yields CSARAAGEITDTQYF.

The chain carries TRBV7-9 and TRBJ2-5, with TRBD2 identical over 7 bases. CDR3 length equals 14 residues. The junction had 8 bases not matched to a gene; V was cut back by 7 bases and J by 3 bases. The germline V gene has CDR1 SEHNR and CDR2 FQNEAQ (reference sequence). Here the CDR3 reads CASILAGAKETQYF. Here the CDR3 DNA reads TGTGCCAGCATATTAGCGGGCGCCAAAGAGACCCAGTACTTC.

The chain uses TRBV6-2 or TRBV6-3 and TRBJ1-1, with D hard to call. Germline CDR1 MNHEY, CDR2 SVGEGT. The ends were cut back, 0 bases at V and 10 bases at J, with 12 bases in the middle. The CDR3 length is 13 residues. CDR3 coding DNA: TGTGCCAGCAGTTACTCAGGCGGAAGTGGAGCTTTCTTT. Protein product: CASSYSGGSGAFF.

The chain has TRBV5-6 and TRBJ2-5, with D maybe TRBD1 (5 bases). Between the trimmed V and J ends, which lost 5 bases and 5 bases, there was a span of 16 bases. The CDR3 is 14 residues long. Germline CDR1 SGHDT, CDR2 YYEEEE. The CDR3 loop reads CASSSSLKGETQYF. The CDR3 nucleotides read TGTGCCAGCAGTTCGTCATTGAAGGGGGAGACCCAGTACTTC.